This TCR beta chain came from a study of response to subunit inactivated influenza vaccine (dated by TCRdb to the late 2010s). Background on the whole study: The study used deep quantitative T cell receptor repertoire profiling to track responses to a trivalent subunit inactivated influenza vaccine. Overall results and qualifications from the work: The authors proposed that each seasonal influenza vaccination may bring in only a limited number of new T cells.

With respect to this clonotype: The clone's antigen remains unknown. Base quality data are lacking; no much larger clone is found one base away.

The germline V gene (reference sequence) yields LGHDT for CDR1 and YNNKEL for CDR2. From the cysteine up to the phenylalanine, the CDR3 has a length of 14 residues. The DNA shown is the 42-base CDR3, in frame from base 1. V is clipped by 4 bases and J by 2 bases, and the sequence between their germline boundaries is 12 bases long. The library came from RT-PCR. TCRdb records Illumina HiSeq 2500 as the sequencer. TCRdb's own reprocessing of the public reads used fastp at Q25 and MiXCR and kept productive beta chains. Every CDR3 protein is listed once, alongside the most common genes and DNA of its rows. The sample contains about 190,000 distinct CDR3 sequences, over 13% of them found a single time. Approximately 30% of the sample is held by the ten biggest clonotypes.

The source is a man aged 50-60 years who received an inactivated influenza vaccine. Donor details come from another sample of the same person, matched by shared clones. The V and J segments used are TRBV3-1 and TRBJ2-7; no D gene can be assigned with confidence. Source: CD8+ T cells sorted from PBMCs, taken 5 days after vaccination. The bases are TGTGCCAGCAGCCCCAGACATGTCCCCTACGAGCAGTACTTC. Translated, this is CASSPRHVPYEQYF.